These 12 T cell receptor beta chains originate from one sample sequenced in a study of blood T cells in healthy people across ages. For the second PCR, which ran for roughly 7 to 11 cycles, a sample-barcoded 5' primer and a J-beta primer mix were used. TCRdb reprocessed the 5' RACE reads via MiXCR and lists one record per CDR3 protein. The sample includes some 1.7 million distinct CDR3 sequences, 25% to 30% of them seen just once. Sample: blood. Every receptor here comes from a woman aged 25-40 years in good health.

This clonotype was seen at least ten times. J is TRBJ1-2 and V is TRBV10-3; 7 bases are shared with TRBD1. The germline CDR1 and CDR2 sequences are ENHRY and SYGVKD. The CDR3 has 12 residues. V was clipped by 5 bases and J by 6 bases; unmatched bases: 3. CDR3 coding DNA: TGTGCCATCAGTCAGGGGGGGGATGGCTACACCTTC. Its translation is CAISQGGDGYTF.

This clonotype was detected only a few times. The chain links TRBV3-1 to TRBJ2-1; no firm D call. The CDR3 has 14 residues. Germline-derived CDR1 and CDR2 are LGHDT and YNNKEL (reference sequence). V was shortened by 4 bases and J by 7 bases, with 14 bases between the two germline ends. The CDR3 bases are TGTGCCAGCAGCCTAAAGGCCCTGGGTAATGAGCAGTTCTTC. Translating gives CASSLKALGNEQFF.

Details on this clonotype: A read error may explain this, as a much larger clone is one base away. The gene calls are TRBV10-3 and TRBJ2-7; D unclear. CDR3 size: 13 residues. The V gene lost 6 bases and the J gene lost 5 bases, with 14 bases spanning the gap. Germline CDR1 ENHRY, CDR2 SYGVKD. The CDR3 sequence: CAIRTDGSHEQYF. The CDR3 coding sequence is TGTGCCATCAGAACAGACGGTTCCCACGAGCAGTACTTC.

This clonotype was seen a few times. The V call is TRBV4-2, the J call TRBJ2-3, with TRBD2 as a possible D gene (6 bases). The CDR3 totals 16 residues. V lost 1 base, J lost 4 bases, and 15 bases lay in between. From germline, CDR1 is LGHNA and CDR2 YNFKEQ. CDR3 sequence: CASSQGSGGAPDTQYF. The CDR3, as DNA: TGTGCCAGCAGCCAAGGAAGCGGAGGGGCGCCAGATACGCAGTATTTT.

This clonotype was observed many times. J is TRBJ2-5 and V is TRBV20-1, with D unresolved. Trimming took off 5 bases at V and 1 base at J, with 11 bases between the two ends. The CDR3 spans 13 residues. CDR1 DFQATT and CDR2 SNEGSKA come from the germline V gene (reference sequence). CDR3 in amino acids: CSALDTIQETQYF. The CDR3 DNA reads as TGCAGTGCTCTCGACACGATCCAAGAGACCCAGTACTTC.

The table lists this clonotype with a count of one. A single base separates this from a much larger clone, so it may be a read error. The CDR3 nucleotides are TGTGCCAGCAGCGTAGCTTTGGGCAGTCCCTACCAGCAGTACTTC. It is translated as CASSVALGSPYQQYF. The genes are TRBV9 and TRBJ2-7; D ambiguous. CDR3 length: 15 residues. Germline V lookup: CDR1 SGDLS, CDR2 YYNGEE.

This chain connects TRBV15 to TRBJ1-1; D ambiguous. Trimming removed 0 bases at V and 3 bases at J, with 8 bases between. Germline CDR1 and CDR2: LNHNV and YYDKDF (reference sequence). The CDR3 is 14 amino acids. The CDR3 here is CATSRDKGHTEAFF. The CDR3 nucleotides are TGTGCCACCAGCAGAGATAAGGGCCACACTGAAGCTTTCTTT.

On this clonotype: This sequence may be a read error, since a much larger clone differs from it by one base. The CDR3: CAISDEIGTLYKQYF. For the CDR3, the DNA is TGTGCCATCAGCGACGAAATCGGGACACTCTACAAGCAGTACTTC. The gene calls are TRBV10-3 and TRBJ2-5, with D maybe TRBD1 (6 bases). Germline V gene data show CDR1 as ENHRY and CDR2 as SYGVKD. The CDR3 has 15 residues. V lost 6 bases and J lost 11, with 25 bases in between.

There are many counts of this clonotype. The gene calls are TRBV4-1 and TRBJ2-7; tentatively, D is TRBD1 (5 bases). This CDR3 is built from 14 residues. CDR1 is MGHRA and CDR2 is YSYEKL in the germline V gene. Trimming pared 2 bases from V and 7 bases from J, leaving 15 bases between. The CDR3 nucleotides read TGCGCCAGCAGCCAACCCCTCGTGGGGCTAGAGCAGTACTTC. Translating gives CASSQPLVGLEQYF.

This clonotype has a count of ten or more. The chain recombines TRBV7-2 with TRBJ2-1; possible D gene TRBD1, 6 bases. This CDR3 has 14 residues. Germline CDR1 is SGHTA and CDR2 is FQGNSA. V lost 2 bases and J lost 10, with 15 bases in between. Written as DNA, the CDR3 is TGTGCCAGCAGCTTATCGCGGCCCCAGGGGGAGCAGTTCTTC. Translation gives CASSLSRPQGEQFF.

About this clonotype: It may be a read error: a sequence one base away is much more abundant. V is TRBV6-5 and J is TRBJ2-1, with TRBD1 identical over 9 bases. The CDR3 is made up of 15 amino acids. Germline assignment: CDR1 MNHEY and CDR2 SVGAGI. J was trimmed by 10 bases and V by 2 bases; bases with no gene match: 9. Here the CDR3 reads CASSYRDRVFYEQFF. CDR3 bases: TGTGCCAGCAGTTACCGGGACAGGGTTTTCTACGAGCAGTTCTTC.

This clonotype occurred many times. J is TRBJ1-2 and V is TRBV2; D perhaps matches TRBD1 (5 bases). This CDR3 region has 16 residues. Trimming pared 6 bases from V and 1 base from J, leaving 18 bases between. CDR1 SNHLY and CDR2 FYNNEI come from the germline V gene. CDR3: CASSPEGAGNNYGYTF. The CDR3 nucleotides read TGTGCCAGCAGCCCGGAAGGGGCCGGAAATAACTATGGCTACACCTTC.